The 25 T cell receptor beta chains reported below all come from one sample, sequenced in a study of blood T cell repertoires in COVID-19. Repertoires were generated with immunoSEQ multiplex PCR, while TCRdb's copy carries only in-frame clones and drops some. The sample lists roughly 220,000 clones, just over 85% occurring once. Sample: PBMCs or T cells enriched from blood (not recorded which). These receptors all stem from a middle-aged woman with acute COVID-19.

The genes are TRBV12-5 and TRBJ1-2; 7 nucleotides line up with TRBD1. The germline V gene has CDR1 LGHNT and CDR2 FRNRAP. This CDR3 has 15 residues. V dropped 1 base and J dropped 3; count of bases not matched to a gene: 5. DNA for the CDR3: TGTGCTAGTGGTTTGGGATTCAGGGGGGACTATGGCTACACCTTC. Amino acids: CASGLGFRGDYGYTF.

The rearrangement uses TRBV6-6 and TRBJ1-2; maybe TRBD1 (6 bases). The CDR3 has 14 amino acids. CDR1 is MNHNY, CDR2 SVGAGI, per germline (reference sequence). The V end lost 6 bases, the J end lost 2 bases, and 13 bases lay between the germline ends. The CDR3 loop reads CASSSTGGNYGYTF. For the CDR3, the DNA is TGTGCCAGCAGCTCGACAGGTGGAAACTATGGCTACACCTTC.

J is TRBJ1-2 and V is TRBV27; 7 bases align to TRBD1. Germline values: CDR1 MNHEY, CDR2 SMNVEV (reference sequence). The junction had 13 bases not matched to a gene; V was cut back by 6 bases and J by 6 bases. This CDR3 spans 15 amino acids. The CDR3 DNA is TGTGCCAGCAGGAACCGACAGGGCTTAGGGAATGGCTACACCTTC. Translating it yields CASRNRQGLGNGYTF.

The genes are TRBV2 and TRBJ1-2, with TRBD1 matching over 9 bases. With 7 bases clipped from V and 8 bases from J, the junction kept 11 bases outside the gene matches. Germline lookup yields CDR1 SNHLY and CDR2 FYNNEI. The CDR3 length is 14 residues. The CDR3 DNA follows: TGTGCCAGCAACCGGGACAGGGAAACGGGAGGCTACACCTTC. Translated, it gives CASNRDRETGGYTF.

The CDR3 DNA sequence: TGTGCCTGGAGTCGGCCGACTAGCGGGAGTAGCCAGGATACGCAGTATTTT. Translation: CAWSRPTSGSSQDTQYF. V usage is TRBV30 and J usage is TRBJ2-3; TRBD2 matches 12 bases. Germline assignment: CDR1 GTSNPN and CDR2 SVGIG (reference sequence). Trimming cost V 2 bases and J 6 bases; bases outside gene matches: 12. CDR3 length: 17 amino acids.

V gene TRBV2 combines with J gene TRBJ2-7; 8 bases match TRBD1. This CDR3 contains 15 residues. Germline V gene data show CDR1 as SNHLY and CDR2 as FYNNEI. The trim removed 5 bases at V and 5 bases at J, leaving 11 bases unmatched. In DNA form, the CDR3 reads TGTGCCAGCAGTCAGACAGGGGTGTTAGGCAACGAGCAGTACGTC. Residues: CASSQTGVLGNEQYV.

This clone was detected many times. The chain recombines TRBV7-2 with TRBJ2-1, with D tentatively TRBD1 (5 bases). This CDR3 has 16 residues. CDR1 SGHTA and CDR2 FQGNSA come from the germline V gene. The V end lost 5 bases, the J end lost 4 bases, and 18 bases lay between the germline ends. As DNA, the CDR3 is TGTGCCAGCAGCACAGGACATATTGGGGTGTACAATGAGCAGTTCTTC. Translation: CASSTGHIGVYNEQFF.

The V call is TRBV9, the J call TRBJ2-3, with TRBD2 matching 8 bases. V lost 4 bases to trimming and J lost 4 bases; unmatched junction nucleotides: 5. Per the germline V gene, CDR1 is SGDLS and CDR2 is YYNGEE. CDR3 length: 14 residues. The CDR3 region has the DNA TGTGCCAGCAGCCTCGGGACTAGAGCAGATACGCAGTATTTT. Residues: CASSLGTRADTQYF.

This chain uses TRBV10-3 with TRBJ1-1; 7 bases fit TRBD1. The trim removed 9 bases at V and 9 bases at J, leaving 7 bases unmatched. Germline CDR1 and CDR2: ENHRY and SYGVKD. This CDR3 region has 11 residues. DNA of the CDR3: TGTGCCATAGGGCCGGGACAGAAAGCTTTCTTT. It codes for CAIGPGQKAFF.

The chain links TRBV6-5 to TRBJ2-1; 7 nucleotides line up with TRBD2. The CDR3 totals 13 residues. The germline V gene has CDR1 MNHEY and CDR2 SVGAGI. Trimming removed 7 bases from V and 9 bases from J; junction bases left unmatched: 9. The DNA for the CDR3 is TGTGCCAGCACCAGCGGGGCTTCAAGTGAGCAGTTCTTC. Amino acid sequence: CASTSGASSEQFF.

The chain has TRBV10-1 and TRBJ2-2, with a possible D match to TRBD2 (5 bases). V was shortened by 6 bases and J by 7 bases, with 12 bases between the two germline ends. CDR3 length: 13 residues. From germline, CDR1 is WNHNN and CDR2 SYGVQD (reference sequence). DNA for the CDR3: TGCGCCAGCAGCCGCGAGCGGAACGGGGAGCTGTTTTTT. Protein product: CASSRERNGELFF.

V gene TRBV6-6 combines with J gene TRBJ1-6, with unresolved D. Germline V CDR1 and CDR2: MNHNY, SVGAGI (reference sequence). This CDR3 has 13 residues. Trimming left V 8 bases short and J 6 bases short, with 11 bases between. The CDR3 is CASYGGVNSPLHF. The DNA of the CDR3 is TGTGCCAGCTATGGCGGGGTTAATTCACCCCTCCACTTT.

The rearrangement joins TRBV19 to TRBJ2-1; 7 bases match TRBD1. The CDR3 has 14 amino acids. The germline gives CDR1 LNHDA, CDR2 SQIVND (reference sequence). The V gene end was trimmed by 6 bases and the J gene end by 2 bases; junction bases not matched to a gene: 4. CDR3 sequence reads: CASSPQGAYNEQFF. The CDR3 DNA reads TGTGCCAGTAGCCCGCAGGGGGCCTACAATGAGCAGTTCTTC.

J is TRBJ2-5 and V is TRBV29-1; the match to TRBD2 covers 8 bases. J lost 7 bases, V lost 3 bases, and 10 bases had no gene match. The CDR3 extends over 14 amino acids. The V gene's germline CDR1 is SQVTM and CDR2 ANQGSEA. CDR3 loop: CSVDVAAGGATQYF. As DNA, the CDR3 is TGCAGCGTTGATGTAGCTGCGGGGGGAGCGACCCAGTACTTC.

The chain has TRBV5-6 and TRBJ1-4, with a possible D match to TRBD1 (5 bases). Germline V lookup: CDR1 SGHDT, CDR2 YYEEEE. This CDR3 contains 17 residues. V dropped 0 bases and J dropped 0 bases, with 12 bases sitting between them. Here the CDR3 reads CASSLDGGVPTNEKLFF. CDR3 nucleotide sequence: TGTGCCAGCAGCTTGGACGGGGGAGTGCCAACTAATGAAAAACTGTTTTTT.

This clone was picked up one time. The CDR3 DNA sequence: TGTGCCAGCAGCGAGTATGGGACTAATTATCCCGGGGAGCTGTTTTTT. Amino acids: CASSEYGTNYPGELFF. This sequence joins TRBV9 and TRBJ2-2, with 7 positions matching TRBD2. The CDR3 is 16 residues long. The junction had 11 bases not matched to a gene; V was cut back by 3 bases and J by 6 bases. The germline CDR1 and CDR2 sequences are SGDLS and YYNGEE.

The chain employs TRBV4-2 and TRBJ2-3, with D unresolved. The CDR3 has 15 residues. Per germline, CDR1 LGHNA and CDR2 YNFKEQ. V lost 0 bases and J 6 bases, leaving 13 bases between the germline ends. CDR3 amino acids: CASSQDYPIVDTQYF. The CDR3 nucleotides are TGTGCCAGCAGCCAAGACTACCCAATCGTGGATACGCAGTATTTT.

The V call is TRBV7-9, the J call TRBJ1-2; 7 bases line up with TRBD1. Germline trimming cut 1 base from V and 4 bases from J; bases unmatched to any gene: 6. The germline gives CDR1 SEHNR, CDR2 FQNEAQ (reference sequence). The CDR3 loop spans 15 amino acids. CDR3 in DNA: TGTGCCAGCAGCTTAGACGACAGGGCCGCCTATGGCTACACCTTC. Its protein product is CASSLDDRAAYGYTF.

The gene calls are TRBV4-3 and TRBJ1-2; D unclear. Per germline, CDR1 LGHNA and CDR2 YSLEER. This CDR3 region has 15 residues. V gave up 1 base and J gave up 1 base, with 10 bases separating them. The CDR3 loop is CASSQGAGLNYGYTF. Written as DNA, the CDR3 is TGCGCCAGCAGCCAAGGAGCAGGTCTTAACTATGGCTACACCTTC.

The chain couples TRBV6-5 to TRBJ1-1; TRBD1 agrees at 8 bases. V shed 6 bases, J shed 1 base, and the junction held 4 bases outside the gene matches. The length of the CDR3 is 14 residues. The germline V gene has CDR1 MNHEY and CDR2 SVGAGI. CDR3 nucleotide sequence: TGTGCCAGCAGCTTGGACAGGGAGAACACTGAAGCTTTCTTT. Encoded protein: CASSLDRENTEAFF.

This clone has more than one count but fewer than ten. This chain connects TRBV19 to TRBJ1-1; 9 bases are a match to TRBD1. The V gene's germline CDR1 is LNHDA and CDR2 SQIVND (reference sequence). This CDR3 is built from 15 residues. Unmatched junction bases numbered 10, after V lost 4 bases and J lost 7 bases. The CDR3 sequence: CASSRNRGLDDEAFF. For the CDR3, the DNA is TGTGCCAGTAGTAGAAACAGGGGGCTCGACGATGAAGCTTTCTTT.

The chain combines TRBV5-1 with TRBJ1-2; TRBD1 matches at 7 bases. This CDR3 spans 13 amino acids. CDR1 is SGHRS, CDR2 YFSETQ, per germline. With V trimmed by 6 bases and J by 6 bases, 8 bases remained unmatched. The DNA of the CDR3 is TGCGCCAGCACCCGGGAAGGGGGCGATGGCTACACCTTC. Residues: CASTREGGDGYTF.

J is TRBJ1-2 and V is TRBV6-8; TRBD1 matches 7 bases. Germline V gene data show CDR1 as MNHGY and CDR2 as SAAAGT. Losses at the gene ends were 6 bases for V and 4 bases for J; bases not matched to a gene: 8. This CDR3 comprises 14 residues. The CDR3 DNA sequence: TGTGCCAGCAGGCAACCCGACAGGGCCTATGGCTACACCTTC. Translating it yields CASRQPDRAYGYTF.

This clone was seen just once. The chain links TRBV4-3 to TRBJ1-1; tentatively, D is TRBD1 (5 bases). V was shortened by 1 base and J by 0 bases, with 9 bases between the two germline ends. Per the germline V gene, CDR1 is LGHNA and CDR2 is YSLEER. There are 15 residues in the CDR3. CDR3 region: CASSQGEGMNTEAFF. The CDR3 region has the DNA TGCGCCAGCAGCCAAGGGGAGGGGATGAACACTGAAGCTTTCTTT.

The rearrangement uses TRBV5-1 and TRBJ1-2; TRBD1 agrees at 7 bases. The CDR3 consists of 13 residues. The ends lost 3 bases at V and 4 bases at J; junction bases unmatched: 3. Germline V gene data show CDR1 as SGHRS and CDR2 as YFSETQ. CDR3 sequence: CASSSGQFYGYTF. DNA for the CDR3: TGCGCCAGCAGCTCGGGACAGTTCTATGGCTACACCTTC.